Reported below is one T cell receptor beta chain. Its antigen is currently unknown. This sample is part of a study of CD8 T cells in ankylosing spondylitis. Losses at the gene ends were 5 bases for V and 4 bases for J; bases not matched to a gene: 11. The CDR3 has 17 residues. CDR1 and CDR2 from the germline V gene are LGHNA and YSLEER. The study, taken as a whole, reports: Researchers report that disease-linked clones proved CD8+ and relatively rare in peripheral blood. Matched ankylosing spondylitis synovial fluid reportedly showed significant enrichment of disease-linked clones. Ankylosing spondylitis blood appeared to carry a characteristic TCR beta motif of 7 or 8 highly homologous variants.

For TCR beta, libraries came from quantitative 5'-RACE with molecular barcodes. A single record per CDR3 protein comes from TCRdb applying MiXCR to the 5' RACE reads. In the table there are around 770,000 distinct CDR3 sequences, 12% of which are singletons. The V and J genes are TRBV4-3 and TRBJ2-6; 7 nucleotides agree with TRBD1. What was sequenced was blood, either unsorted or a sorted T cell fraction (not recorded which). The sequence derives from a male donor with ankylosing spondylitis. CDR3 protein: CASSEEGGFTGANVLTF. CDR3 nucleotides: TGCGCCAGCAGCGAGGAAGGGGGCTTTACGGGGGCCAACGTCCTGACTTTC.